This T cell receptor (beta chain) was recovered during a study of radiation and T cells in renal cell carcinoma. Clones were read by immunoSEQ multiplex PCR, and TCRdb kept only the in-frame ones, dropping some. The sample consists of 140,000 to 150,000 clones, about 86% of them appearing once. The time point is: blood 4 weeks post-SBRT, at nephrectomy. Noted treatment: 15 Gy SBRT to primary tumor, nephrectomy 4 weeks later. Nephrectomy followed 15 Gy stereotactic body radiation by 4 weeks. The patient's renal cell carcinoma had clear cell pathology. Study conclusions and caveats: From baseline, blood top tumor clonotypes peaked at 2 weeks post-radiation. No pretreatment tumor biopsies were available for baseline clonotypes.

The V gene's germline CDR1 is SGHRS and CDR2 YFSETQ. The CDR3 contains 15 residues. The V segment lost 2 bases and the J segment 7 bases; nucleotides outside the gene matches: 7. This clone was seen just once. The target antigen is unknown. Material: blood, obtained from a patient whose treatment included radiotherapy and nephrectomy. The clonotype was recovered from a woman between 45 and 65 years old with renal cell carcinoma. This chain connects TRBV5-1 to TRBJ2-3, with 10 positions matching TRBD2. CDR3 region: CASSFPQREGNTQYF. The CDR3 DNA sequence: TGCGCCAGCAGCTTCCCTCAGCGGGAGGGAAATACGCAGTATTTT.